This T cell receptor beta chain was sequenced for a study of shared clonotypes between healthy human individuals. Only CD45RO-negative cells positively selected for CCR7 counted as naive CD8 cells, so terminally differentiated effector memory CD45RA+ cells were excluded. Sequenced by immunoSEQ multiplex PCR; TCRdb stores in-frame clones only, minus some. The profile shows just over 2,000,000 clones, about 94% of them singletons. Trimming removed 0 bases from V and 5 bases from J, with 7 bases in between. Germline V gene sequence: CDR1 MNHEY, CDR2 SMNVEV (reference sequence). The CDR3 consists of 13 residues.

This TCR derives from a man younger than 35 in good health. V usage is TRBV27 and J usage is TRBJ2-5; D uncertain. What was sequenced was naive CD8+ T cells sorted from blood. The CDR3 protein is CASSLSFRETQYF. The DNA of the CDR3 is TGTGCCAGCAGTTTATCGTTCAGGGAGACCCAGTACTTC.